The 24 T cell receptor beta chains below all came from one sample that was sequenced in a study of blood T cell repertoires in COVID-19. Data came from immunoSEQ multiplex PCR; TCRdb stores just in-frame clones and leaves some out. The sample has 250,000 to 350,000 clones, around nine tenths seen once. The sequenced sample consisted of PBMCs or T cells enriched from blood (not recorded which). The receptors here all came from a woman aged 55 to 70 in a cohort exposed to, infected with or recovered from COVID-19 (not recorded which).

The CDR3 nucleotides are TGTGCCAGCCGACCCCTCGGGACAGAGTACACTGAAGCTTTCTTT. Its translation: CASRPLGTEYTEAFF. The chain recombines TRBV25-1 with TRBJ1-1; 7 bases fit TRBD1. Germline CDR1 is MGHDK and CDR2 is SYGVNS. V gave up 8 bases and J gave up 3 bases; unmatched junction bases: 12. There are 15 residues in the CDR3.

The rearrangement links TRBV11-2 to TRBJ2-1; D is possibly TRBD1 (6 bases). The CDR3 is made up of 13 amino acids. V was pared by 5 bases and J by 10 bases, with 15 bases between. CDR1 and CDR2 from the germline V gene are SGHAT and FQNNGV. CDR3 nucleotides: TGTGCCAGCAGCATGACAGGTGTGGACGAGCAGTTCTTC. It codes for CASSMTGVDEQFF. Full variable domain (missing parts from reference TRBV11-2 and TRBJ2-1): EAGVAQSPRYKIIEKRQSVAFWCNPISGHATLYWYQQILGQGPKLLIQFQNNGVVDDSQLPKDRFSAERLKGVDSTLKIQPAKLEDSAVYLCASSMTGVDEQFFGPGTRLTVL.

The V gene is TRBV5-4, the J gene TRBJ1-1, with TRBD1 identical over 8 bases. The V and J ends lost 3 bases and 1 base, in that order; junction bases with no gene match: 2. This CDR3 comprises 14 residues. Germline CDR1 reads SGHNT; CDR2 reads YYREEE (reference sequence). The CDR3 DNA follows: TGTGCCAGCAGCTCCACAGGGGGGAACACTGAAGCTTTCTTT. Translation gives CASSSTGGNTEAFF.

V gene TRBV27 combines with J gene TRBJ2-1; 11 bases line up with TRBD2. The CDR3 extends over 15 amino acids. The V and J ends lost 10 bases and 6 bases, in that order; junction bases with no gene match: 11. Germline V gene sequence: CDR1 MNHEY, CDR2 SMNVEV (reference sequence). CDR3 in amino acids: CATNAVAGGRNEQFF. The CDR3 nucleotides read TGTGCCACCAACGCAGTAGCGGGAGGGCGCAATGAGCAGTTCTTC.

The genes are TRBV30 and TRBJ2-7, with TRBD2 matching 12 bases. Germline V gives CDR1 GTSNPN, CDR2 SVGIG (reference sequence). The CDR3 runs 15 residues. V trimming: 3 bases; J trimming: 1 base; junction bases outside the gene matches: 4. The CDR3 loop reads CAWRTSGRPSYEQYF. CDR3 sequence (DNA): TGTGCCTGGAGAACTAGCGGGAGGCCGTCCTACGAGCAGTACTTC.

The V and J genes are TRBV15 and TRBJ2-5, with 8 bases fitting TRBD2. Germline V lookup: CDR1 LNHNV, CDR2 YYDKDF (reference sequence). Unmatched junction bases numbered 10, after V lost 3 bases and J lost 4 bases. The CDR3 consists of 16 residues. CDR3 DNA: TGTGCCACCAGCAGTGGAGTAGCGGGAACGGGAGAGACCCAGTACTTC. Residues: CATSSGVAGTGETQYF.

The chain couples TRBV7-9 to TRBJ1-5; maybe TRBD1 (5 bases). V lost 2 bases to trimming and J lost 7 bases, with 12 bases between them. Germline V gives CDR1 SEHNR, CDR2 FQNEAQ (reference sequence). The CDR3 loop spans 14 amino acids. The CDR3 region is CASSLSQGGQPQHF. In nucleotides, the CDR3 is TGTGCCAGCAGCTTAAGCCAGGGCGGACAGCCCCAGCATTTT.

This chain uses TRBV6-5 with TRBJ2-7; 10 bases match TRBD2. CDR1 and CDR2 from the germline V gene are MNHEY and SVGAGI. J gave up 4 bases and V 3 bases, and 9 bases lay outside the gene matches. This CDR3 contains 16 residues. The CDR3: CASSYAPSGRNYEQYF. Here the CDR3 DNA reads TGTGCCAGCAGTTATGCCCCTAGCGGGAGAAATTACGAGCAGTACTTC.

J is TRBJ2-3 and V is TRBV7-8, with a possible D match to TRBD1 (6 bases). The CDR3 contains 14 residues. V gave up 5 bases and J gave up 2 bases, with 11 bases separating them. Germline V gene data show CDR1 as SGHVS and CDR2 as FQNEAQ. In DNA form, the CDR3 reads TGTGCCAGCAGCATACAGGGTTTCACAGATACGCAGTATTTT. It translates to CASSIQGFTDTQYF.

The chain employs TRBV6-5 and TRBJ1-6; D might be TRBD1 (6 bases). The V gene's germline CDR1 is MNHEY and CDR2 SVGAGI. This CDR3 has 14 residues. V was pared by 7 bases and J by 13 bases, with 20 bases between. The CDR3 nucleotides read TGTGCCAGCACCCTGACAGGCCTACCACCGCCCCTCCACTTT. Amino acids: CASTLTGLPPPLHF.

V gene TRBV28 combines with J gene TRBJ2-2, with D possibly TRBD1 on 5 matching bases. Deletions cut 2 bases from V and 1 base from J, with 5 bases between. Germline V lookup: CDR1 MDHEN, CDR2 SYDVKM. The CDR3 has 14 amino acids. Here the CDR3 reads CASSLTGNTGELFF. Written as DNA, the CDR3 is TGTGCCAGCAGTTTAACAGGGAACACCGGGGAGCTGTTTTTT.

This clone was counted between two and nine times. The rearrangement uses TRBV18 and TRBJ1-1, with unresolved D. From germline, CDR1 is KGHSH and CDR2 LQKENI. The V gene lost 3 bases and the J gene lost 1 base, with 6 bases spanning the gap. The CDR3 spans 13 residues. CDR3 protein: CASSPNGNTEAFF. CDR3 bases: TGTGCCAGCTCACCCAACGGGAACACTGAAGCTTTCTTT.

This clone was recorded once. As DNA, the CDR3 is TGTGCCAGTAGTGAGGACAGAAGAAACACCATATATTTT. This gives the protein CASSEDRRNTIYF. This rearrangement joins TRBV19 to TRBJ1-3; TRBD1 is a possible D gene (6 bases). The CDR3 consists of 13 residues. Germline V gene lookup returns CDR1 LNHDA and CDR2 SQIVND (reference sequence). V lost 5 bases, J lost 5 bases, and 10 bases lay in between. Full variable domain (rest looked up from reference TRBV19 and TRBJ1-3): DGGITQSPKYLFRKEGQNVTLSCEQNLNHDAMYWYRQDPGQGLRLIYYSQIVNDFQKGDIAEGYSVSREKKESFPLTVTSAQKNPTAFYLCASSEDRRNTIYFGEGSWLTVV.

V gene TRBV5-8 combines with J gene TRBJ2-3; no clear D gene. Per germline, CDR1 SGHTS and CDR2 YDEGEE. This CDR3 is 14 amino acids long. V was clipped by 0 bases and J by 4 bases, with 9 bases between them. Here the CDR3 DNA reads TGTGCCAGCAGCTTGGGATTTAGTGCAGATACGCAGTATTTT. This translates into CASSLGFSADTQYF.

The chain uses TRBV28 and TRBJ2-1, with TRBD2 identical over 11 bases. The CDR3 is 16 amino acids. Germline assignment: CDR1 MDHEN and CDR2 SYDVKM. Trimming cost V 6 bases and J 6 bases; bases outside gene matches: 10. CDR3 in DNA: TGTGCCAGCAGACTTATTAGCGGGAGGGCCCTCAATGAGCAGTTCTTC. Translating gives CASRLISGRALNEQFF.

Note on this clone: The limits of the CDR3 on the DNA are not certain, so only TCRdb's listed CDR3 is given. The rearrangement uses TRBV12-1 and TRBJ2-7; the D call of TRBD1 is as the table states it, not checked on the DNA. TRBV12-1 is an annotated pseudogene. The CDR3 contains 14 residues when both ends are counted. Here the CDR3 reads CASSFGQGAGEQYF.

The chain combines TRBV15 with TRBJ1-1, with a possible D match to TRBD1 (6 bases). Per the germline V gene, CDR1 is LNHNV and CDR2 is YYDKDF (reference sequence). Trimming shortened V by 6 bases and J by 4 bases, and 15 bases separated the two germline ends. CDR3 length: 14 amino acids. CDR3 region: CATRNGTSGTEAFF. For the CDR3, the DNA is TGTGCCACCAGGAACGGGACATCGGGCACTGAAGCTTTCTTT.

V gene TRBV29-1 combines with J gene TRBJ2-1; 9 bases match TRBD1. This CDR3 is 15 amino acids long. Germline CDR1 and CDR2: SQVTM and ANQGSEA. V shed 5 bases and J 12 bases; nucleotides not matched to a gene: 17. CDR3 DNA sequence: TGCAGCGTTCTCCCCGGGGGACAGGGCAGTTCTGGGCAGTTCTTC. Translated, it gives CSVLPGGQGSSGQFF.

The chain combines TRBV27 with TRBJ1-5, with TRBD1 matching over 9 bases. Germline V lookup: CDR1 MNHEY, CDR2 SMNVEV (reference sequence). The CDR3 sequence is 18 residues long. With V trimmed by 1 base and J by 0 bases, 7 bases remained unmatched. In DNA form, the CDR3 reads TGTGCCAGCAGTTTATACGGGACAGGGTCCCATAGCAATCAGCCCCAGCATTTT. It yields the protein CASSLYGTGSHSNQPQHF.

The chain uses TRBV7-3 and TRBJ2-1, with 11 bases matching TRBD2. The V gene end was trimmed by 3 bases and the J gene end by 6 bases; junction bases not matched to a gene: 4. CDR1 is SGHTA and CDR2 is FQGTGA in the germline V gene. The CDR3 sequence is 15 residues long. The CDR3: CASSFGGTSGNEQFF. The CDR3 bases are TGTGCCAGCAGCTTCGGGGGGACTAGCGGCAATGAGCAGTTCTTC.

This chain uses TRBV11-2 with TRBJ1-1; perhaps TRBD1 as D (5 bases). The CDR3 totals 15 residues. CDR1 is SGHAT and CDR2 is FQNNGV in the germline V gene. Trimming stripped 4 bases from V and 1 base from J, with 13 bases between. CDR3 residues: CASSSQGRGNTEAFF. In nucleotides, the CDR3 is TGTGCCAGCAGCTCGCAGGGTCGTGGGAACACTGAAGCTTTCTTT.

This clone was recorded a few times. The CDR3 coding sequence is TGTGCCAGCTCCCCCGGACTAGCGAGGGCATACTACGAGCAGTACTTC. Translated: CASSPGLARAYYEQYF. This chain links TRBV18 with TRBJ2-7, with 9 bases fitting TRBD2. The CDR3 sequence is 16 residues long. CDR1 KGHSH and CDR2 LQKENI come from the germline V gene. The J segment lost 3 bases and the V segment lost 6 bases, leaving 12 bases of the junction unmatched.

This chain uses TRBV7-3 with TRBJ2-7; no firm D call. CDR3 length: 13 residues. Trimming pared 5 bases from V and 6 bases from J, leaving 14 bases between. Germline CDR1 SGHTA, CDR2 FQGTGA. Written as DNA, the CDR3 is TGTGCCAGCAGCATTGACTCCCGCGGCGAGCAGTACTTC. It specifies CASSIDSRGEQYF.

The rearrangement links TRBV19 to TRBJ2-7; 9 nucleotides match TRBD1. Germline CDR1 is LNHDA and CDR2 is SQIVND (reference sequence). Losses at the gene ends were 6 bases for V and 1 base for J; bases not matched to a gene: 7. The CDR3 is 15 residues long. CDR3 coding DNA: TGTGCCAGTAGCCCCTCCGGGACAGGGTCCTACGAGCAGTACTTC. Translation gives CASSPSGTGSYEQYF.